Each of the 5 T cell receptor beta chains below was sequenced from the same sample in a study of radiotherapy plus CTLA-4 blockade in lung cancer. The data were produced by immunoSEQ multiplex PCR, yet TCRdb's version contains in-frame clones alone and is incomplete. There are tens of thousands of clones in the sample; 60% to 80% occur only once, and 2.4% lies in the top ten. The sample here was peripheral blood, taken from a patient treated with radiotherapy plus ipilimumab. The receptor set was obtained from a human donor with non-small cell lung cancer whose response to radiotherapy plus ipilimumab could not be evaluated.

V gene TRBV20-1 combines with J gene TRBJ2-7; TRBD1 matches 7 bases. Germline loops: CDR1 DFQATT, CDR2 SNEGSKA (reference sequence). This CDR3 has 11 amino acids. Trimming cost V 3 bases and J 12 bases; bases outside gene matches: 8. This CDR3 reads CSARSEDRRYF. The CDR3 nucleotides read TGCAGTGCTAGGAGCGAGGACAGGAGGTACTTC.

The J gene is TRBJ1-1, the V gene TRBV2; the D is unclear. Germline lookup yields CDR1 SNHLY and CDR2 FYNNEI. This CDR3 contains 13 residues. The ends were cut back, 7 bases at V and 4 bases at J, with 13 bases in the middle. DNA of the CDR3: TGTGCCAGCATCGAGGGTTATGTCACTGAAGCTTTCTTT. Encoded protein: CASIEGYVTEAFF.

Concerning this clone itself: Germline is not matched at one junction end, which may reflect a read error. The chain carries TRBV6-6 and TRBJ2-7; 7 bases line up with TRBD1. CDR1 is MNHNY, CDR2 SVGAGI, per germline (reference sequence). This CDR3 region has 13 residues. The DNA for the CDR3 is TGTGCCAGCAGTGCGACAGGGAACTACGGGCAGTACTTC. Protein sequence: CASSATGNYGQYF.

The chain employs TRBV6-1 and TRBJ2-1; 11 bases are a match to TRBD1. The CDR3 totals 14 residues. The V segment lost 8 bases and the J segment 4 bases; nucleotides outside the gene matches: 4. Germline V gene data show CDR1 as MNHNS and CDR2 as SASEGT. The CDR3 spells CASSGTGGYNEQFF. CDR3 nucleotide sequence: TGTGCCAGCTCGGGGACAGGGGGTTACAATGAGCAGTTCTTC.

The V gene is TRBV7-9, the J gene TRBJ1-6; a weak D match, TRBD1 (6 bases). The ends were cut back, 6 bases at V and 7 bases at J, with 13 bases in the middle. Germline V gene sequence: CDR1 SEHNR, CDR2 FQNEAQ (reference sequence). The length of the CDR3 is 14 residues. The CDR3 DNA reads TGTGCCAGCAGGTCACAGGGTCGAAATTCACCCCTCCACTTT. Residues: CASRSQGRNSPLHF.